The entry below describes one T cell receptor beta chain. The antigen is unknown. The data stem from a study of graft-versus-host responses after intestinal transplantation. Background on the study: Multivisceral, liver-intestinal, or isolated intestinal transplants were performed in recipients.

The germline V gene encodes CDR1 MNHNY and CDR2 SVGAGI (reference sequence). Trimming stripped 5 bases from V and 4 bases from J, with 6 bases between. The CDR3 sequence is 11 residues long. Study observations and caveats: Recipient marrow held GvH clones, some first seen in ileum or blood.

The protocol was immunoSEQ multiplex PCR, while the TCRdb copy is restricted to in-frame clones and leaves out a portion. The table includes some 80,000 clones, 91% detected once. The source material was unstimulated CD8+ T cells sorted from spleen or lymph node cells, sampled before transplant. The V gene is TRBV6-6, the J gene TRBJ2-7; the D is unclear. The clonotype comes from a human donor who was the organ donor for an intestinal transplant. The CDR3 loop reads CASSDGYEQYF. In DNA, the CDR3 is TGTGCCAGCAGTGATGGGTACGAGCAGTACTTC.